The next 9 T cell receptor beta chains were all read from a single sample in a study of blood T cell repertoires in COVID-19 (dated by TCRdb to 2019 to 2021). Library prep was done by the immunoSEQ multiplex PCR assay. Here the immuneACCESS table is served through TCRdb, limited to in-frame sequences with V and J called. Missing clones are a known gap in these copies; in checked studies unresolved V genes cover under half, and the rest lacks a known reason. The sample yields 200,000 to 250,000 clones; around 85% were counted once. The top ten clones comprise more than 4.5% of the sample. Material for sequencing was peripheral blood. These receptors were obtained from a man aged 45 to 65 with COVID-19, enrolled during active disease.

The genes are TRBV28 and TRBJ1-4, with TRBD1 as a possible D gene (5 bases). Germline loops: CDR1 MDHEN, CDR2 SYDVKM. This CDR3 has 14 amino acids. Between the trimmed V and J ends, which lost 2 bases and 8 bases, there was a span of 12 bases. CDR3 protein: CASSLQGYSEKLFF. The CDR3 DNA is TGTGCCAGCAGTTTACAGGGTTATAGCGAAAAACTGTTTTTT.

The sample holds many counts of this clone. The chain is built from TRBV5-1 and TRBJ2-2; 9 bases are shared with TRBD2. Per the germline V gene, CDR1 is SGHRS and CDR2 is YFSETQ. The CDR3 consists of 15 residues. The V and J ends lost 4 bases and 3 bases, in that order; junction bases with no gene match: 4. The CDR3 here is CASSPSGADTGELFF. CDR3 sequence (DNA): TGCGCCAGCAGCCCTAGCGGGGCCGACACCGGGGAGCTGTTTTTT.

The chain links TRBV5-5 to TRBJ1-3; D is perhaps TRBD1 (6 bases). The V and J ends lost 6 bases and 3 bases respectively, with 13 bases between them. This CDR3 is built from 14 residues. CDR1 is SGHKS and CDR2 is YYEKEE in the germline V gene (reference sequence). The CDR3 spells CASTAGGLGNTIYF. The CDR3 DNA sequence: TGTGCCAGCACTGCTGGGGGCCTTGGAAACACCATATATTTT.

The J gene is TRBJ2-5, the V gene TRBV29-1; 8 bases agree with TRBD1. This CDR3 comprises 14 residues. V lost 4 bases and J lost 4; bases outside the gene matches: 8. CDR1 and CDR2 from the germline V gene are SQVTM and ANQGSEA. In DNA, the CDR3 is TGCAGCGTTGCCGGAGGACAGGGCCCAGAGACCCAGTACTTC. Translated: CSVAGGQGPETQYF.

The V call is TRBV3-1 (or the pseudogene TRBV3-2), the J call TRBJ2-1; no clear D. Between the trimmed V and J ends, which lost 0 bases and 4 bases, there was a span of 13 bases. This CDR3 spans 16 amino acids. CDR1 is LGHDT and CDR2 is YNNKEL in the germline V gene (reference sequence). The CDR3 region has the DNA TGTGCCAGCAGCCAAGAGGGCCTACCCCTTTACAATGAGCAGTTCTTC. Translation: CASSQEGLPLYNEQFF.

This chain uses TRBV7-2 with TRBJ2-6, with D perhaps TRBD1 (5 bases). This CDR3 is built from 18 residues. Germline V gene lookup returns CDR1 SGHTA and CDR2 FQGNSA. V was shortened by 1 base and J by 1 base, with 14 bases between the two germline ends. Here the CDR3 DNA reads TGTGCCAGCAGCTTAGTCCCGCAGGGTTCATCTGGGGCCAACGTCCTGACTTTC. Translated, it gives CASSLVPQGSSGANVLTF.

This chain links TRBV29-1 with TRBJ2-1, with D perhaps matching TRBD2 (6 bases). Germline CDR1 SQVTM, CDR2 ANQGSEA. This CDR3 is built from 18 residues. The germline V and J ends were trimmed by 4 bases and 3 bases, with 25 bases remaining between them. CDR3 loop: CSVGLAREAQRIYNEQFF. The DNA of the CDR3 is TGCAGCGTTGGTCTCGCGAGGGAGGCCCAGAGGATCTACAATGAGCAGTTCTTC.

The genes are TRBV30 and TRBJ2-7; D remains ambiguous. Deletions cut 4 bases from V and 0 bases from J, with 13 bases between. The CDR3 covers 14 residues. The germline gives CDR1 GTSNPN, CDR2 SVGIG (reference sequence). CDR3 amino acids: CAWKRHPSSYEQYF. In nucleotides, the CDR3 is TGTGCCTGGAAACGACACCCAAGCTCCTACGAGCAGTACTTC.

Many counts were recorded for this clone. The sample has other DNA sequences that encode this CDR3 too. The chain combines TRBV12-3 or TRBV12-4 with TRBJ1-1; TRBD1 might be the D (5 bases). V was shortened by 3 bases and J by 10 bases, with 12 bases between the two germline ends. CDR3 size: 12 residues. In DNA form, the CDR3 reads TGTGCCAGCAGTTTTGGGGGACTAGGAGCTTTCTTT. It is translated as CASSFGGLGAFF.